This TCR beta chain comes out of a study of identical twins' blood T cells. TCRdb itself ran the 5' RACE reads through MiXCR, one entry per CDR3 protein. The sample has fewer than 450,000 distinct CDR3 sequences; about 28% are singletons. What was sequenced was PBMCs. The sequence came from a woman between 18 and 50 years old in good health.

CDR3 in DNA: TGTGCCAGCAGTTTTATGGGGATGGAGACCCAGTACTTC. Amino acids: CASSFMGMETQYF. The chain has TRBV27 and TRBJ2-5, with D unresolved. The V and J ends lost 3 bases and 5 bases respectively, with 10 bases between them. CDR3 size: 13 residues. The germline V gene encodes CDR1 MNHEY and CDR2 SMNVEV (reference sequence).